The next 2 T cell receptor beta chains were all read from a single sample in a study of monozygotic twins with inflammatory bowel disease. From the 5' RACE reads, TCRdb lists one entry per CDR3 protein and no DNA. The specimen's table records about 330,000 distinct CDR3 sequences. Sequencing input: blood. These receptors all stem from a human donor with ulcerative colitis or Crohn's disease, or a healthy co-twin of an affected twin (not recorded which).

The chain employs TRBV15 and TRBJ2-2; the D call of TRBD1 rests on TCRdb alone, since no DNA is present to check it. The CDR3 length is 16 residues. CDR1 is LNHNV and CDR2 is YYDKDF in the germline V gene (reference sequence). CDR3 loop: CATSREGQGVSGELFF.

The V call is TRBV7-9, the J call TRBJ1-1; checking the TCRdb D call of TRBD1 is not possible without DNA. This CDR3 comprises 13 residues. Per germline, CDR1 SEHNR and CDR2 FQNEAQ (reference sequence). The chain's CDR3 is CASSLEYRAEAFF. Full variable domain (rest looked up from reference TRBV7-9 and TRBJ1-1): DTGVSQNPRHKITKRGQNVTFRCDPISEHNRLYWYRQTLGQGPEFLTYFQNEAQLEKSRLLSDRFSAERPKGSFSTLEIQRTEQGDSAMYLCASSLEYRAEAFFGQGTRLTVV.